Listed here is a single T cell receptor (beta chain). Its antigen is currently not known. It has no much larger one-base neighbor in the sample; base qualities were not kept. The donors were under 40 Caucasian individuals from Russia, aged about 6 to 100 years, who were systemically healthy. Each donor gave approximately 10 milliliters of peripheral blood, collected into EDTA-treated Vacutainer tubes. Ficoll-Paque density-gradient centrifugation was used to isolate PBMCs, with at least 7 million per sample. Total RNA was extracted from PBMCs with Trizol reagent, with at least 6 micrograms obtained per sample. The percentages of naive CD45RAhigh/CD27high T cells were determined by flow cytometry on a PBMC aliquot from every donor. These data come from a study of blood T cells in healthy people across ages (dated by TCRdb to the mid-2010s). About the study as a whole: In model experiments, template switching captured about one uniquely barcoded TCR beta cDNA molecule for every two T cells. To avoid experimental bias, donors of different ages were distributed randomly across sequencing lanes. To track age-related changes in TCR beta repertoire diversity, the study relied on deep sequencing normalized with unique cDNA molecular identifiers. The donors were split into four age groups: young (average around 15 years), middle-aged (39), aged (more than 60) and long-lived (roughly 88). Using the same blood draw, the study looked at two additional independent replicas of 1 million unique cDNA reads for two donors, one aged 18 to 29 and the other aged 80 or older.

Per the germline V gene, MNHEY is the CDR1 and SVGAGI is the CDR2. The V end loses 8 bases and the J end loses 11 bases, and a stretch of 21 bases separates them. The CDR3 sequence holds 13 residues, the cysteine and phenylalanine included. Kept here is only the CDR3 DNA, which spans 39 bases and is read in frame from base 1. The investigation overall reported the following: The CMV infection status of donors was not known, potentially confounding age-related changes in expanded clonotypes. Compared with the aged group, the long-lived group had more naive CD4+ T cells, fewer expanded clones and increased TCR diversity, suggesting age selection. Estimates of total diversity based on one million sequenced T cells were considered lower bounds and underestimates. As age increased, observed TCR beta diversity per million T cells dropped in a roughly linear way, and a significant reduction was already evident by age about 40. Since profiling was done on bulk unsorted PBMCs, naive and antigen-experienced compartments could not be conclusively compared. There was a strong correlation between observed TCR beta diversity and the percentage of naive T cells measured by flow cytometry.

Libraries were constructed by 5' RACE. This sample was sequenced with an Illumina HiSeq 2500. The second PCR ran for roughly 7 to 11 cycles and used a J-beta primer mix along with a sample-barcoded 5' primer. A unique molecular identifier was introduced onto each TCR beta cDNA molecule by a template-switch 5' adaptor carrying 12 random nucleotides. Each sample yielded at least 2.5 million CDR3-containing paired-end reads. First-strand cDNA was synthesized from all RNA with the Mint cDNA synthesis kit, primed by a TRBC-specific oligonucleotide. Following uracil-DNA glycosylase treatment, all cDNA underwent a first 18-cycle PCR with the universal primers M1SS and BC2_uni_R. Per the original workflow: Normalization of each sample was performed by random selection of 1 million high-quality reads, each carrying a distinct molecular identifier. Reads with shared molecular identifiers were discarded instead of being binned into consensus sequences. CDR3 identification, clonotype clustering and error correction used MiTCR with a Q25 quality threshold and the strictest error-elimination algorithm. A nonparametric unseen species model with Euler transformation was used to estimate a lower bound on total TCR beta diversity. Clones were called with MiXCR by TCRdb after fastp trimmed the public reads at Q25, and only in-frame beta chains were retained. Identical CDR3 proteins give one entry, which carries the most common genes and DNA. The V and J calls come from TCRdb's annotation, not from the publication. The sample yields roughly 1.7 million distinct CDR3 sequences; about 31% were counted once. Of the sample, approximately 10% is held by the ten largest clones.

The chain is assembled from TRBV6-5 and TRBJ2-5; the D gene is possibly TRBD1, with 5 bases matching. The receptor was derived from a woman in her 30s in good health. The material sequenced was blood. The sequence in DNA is TGTGCCAGCCAACAGGCTCTAGGAAATGAGCAGTACTTC. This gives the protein CASQQALGNEQYF.